This T cell receptor beta chain stems from a study of response to subunit inactivated influenza vaccine. TCRdb reanalysed the RT-PCR reads using MiXCR and keeps one entry per CDR3 protein. The table has about 540,000 distinct CDR3 sequences, around 21% seen once. This clonotype was picked up a small number of times. The CDR3 is made up of 14 amino acids. Unmatched junction bases numbered 3, after V lost 6 bases and J lost 0 bases. Germline V gene sequence: CDR1 KGHSH, CDR2 LQKENI. These data also featured in a second study, about T cells expressing NK-cell markers. That source adds: What made the TCR beta cDNA was 5'RACE template switching with UMIs.

This receptor was identified in a man between 50 and 59 years old who received an inactivated influenza vaccine. The chain uses TRBV18 and TRBJ1-1; 8 bases fit TRBD1. Sequencing used CD4+ T cells sorted from PBMCs, obtained roughly 12 days after vaccination. CDR3 nucleotides: TGTGCCAGCTCCTGGGGACAGGTGAACACTGAAGCTTTCTTT. It encodes CASSWGQVNTEAFF.